This TCR beta chain is drawn from a study of neurological immune-mediated disorders. Study-level points and caveats: Association of the multiple sclerosis repertoire cluster with clinical or MRI features was not observed for any feature. On phylogenetic grouping, the repertoires of 18 of 34 multiple sclerosis patients fell within one related-CDR3 cluster, constituting a possible signature. No CDR3 amino acid sequences were shared by expanded clones across subjects, suggesting private repertoires in all groups.

From the 5' RACE reads, TCRdb called clonotypes with MiXCR, one entry per CDR3 protein. This sample has tens of thousands of distinct CDR3 sequences, with around 5.2% found just once. This clonotype was recorded at least ten times. Its antigen is unidentified. What was sequenced was PBMCs. The sequence derives from a man younger than 35 with multiple sclerosis.

CDR3: CSIMGKGTEAFF. The CDR3 bases are TGCAGCATAATGGGAAAGGGGACTGAAGCTTTCTTT. V is TRBV20-1 and J is TRBJ1-1, with a weak D call TRBD1 (5 bases). This CDR3 is built from 12 residues. CDR1 is DFQATT and CDR2 is SNEGSKA in the germline V gene (reference sequence).